This T cell receptor (beta chain) was sequenced during a study of CD8 T cells in ankylosing spondylitis. Whole-study findings and limits: Enrichment of disease-linked clones was reportedly significant in matched ankylosing spondylitis synovial fluid. Reactive arthritis synovial fluid and blood previously showed some of these motif variants.

In regard to this clonotype: The antigen is unknown.

For TCR beta, libraries came from quantitative 5'-RACE with molecular barcodes. From the 5' RACE reads, TCRdb called clonotypes with MiXCR, one entry per CDR3 protein. The top ten hold approximately 8% of the sample, which has about 160,000 distinct CDR3 sequences, around 16% seen once. The sequence came from a male donor with ankylosing spondylitis or in good health (not recorded which). The source material was blood, either unsorted or a sorted T cell fraction (not recorded which).

This CDR3 reads CASQLRGINEQFF. CDR3 DNA sequence: TGTGCCAGCCAATTGCGGGGAATTAATGAGCAGTTCTTC. V gene TRBV6-1 combines with J gene TRBJ2-1, with D tentatively TRBD2 (6 bases). The CDR3 loop spans 13 amino acids. The germline CDR1 and CDR2 sequences are MNHNS and SASEGT. Trimming removed 8 bases from V and 7 bases from J, with 15 bases in between.